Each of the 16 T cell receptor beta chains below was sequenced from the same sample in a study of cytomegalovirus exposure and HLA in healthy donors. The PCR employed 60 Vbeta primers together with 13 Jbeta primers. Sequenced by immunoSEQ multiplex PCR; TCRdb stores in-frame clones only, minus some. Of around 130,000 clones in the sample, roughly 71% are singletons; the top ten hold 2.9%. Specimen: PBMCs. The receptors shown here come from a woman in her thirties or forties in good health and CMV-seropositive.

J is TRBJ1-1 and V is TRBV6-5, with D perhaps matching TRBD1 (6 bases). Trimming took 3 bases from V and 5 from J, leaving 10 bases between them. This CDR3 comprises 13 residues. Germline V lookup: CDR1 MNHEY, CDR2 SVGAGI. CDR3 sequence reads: CASSYQTGTEAFF. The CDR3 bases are TGTGCCAGCAGTTATCAAACAGGGACTGAAGCTTTCTTT.

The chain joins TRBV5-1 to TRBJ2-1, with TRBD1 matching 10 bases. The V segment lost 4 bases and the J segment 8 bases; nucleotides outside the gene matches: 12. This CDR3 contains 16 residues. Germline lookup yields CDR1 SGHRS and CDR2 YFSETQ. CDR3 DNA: TGCGCCAGCAGCATCCACCTTGGGACAGGGGACGATGAGCAGTTCTTC. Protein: CASSIHLGTGDDEQFF. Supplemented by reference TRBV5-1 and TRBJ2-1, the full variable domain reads KAGVTQTPRYLIKTRGQQVTLSCSPISGHRSVSWYQQTPGQGLQFLFEYFSETQRNKGNFPGRFSGRQFSNSRSEMNVSTLELGDSALYLCASSIHLGTGDDEQFFGPGTRLTVL.

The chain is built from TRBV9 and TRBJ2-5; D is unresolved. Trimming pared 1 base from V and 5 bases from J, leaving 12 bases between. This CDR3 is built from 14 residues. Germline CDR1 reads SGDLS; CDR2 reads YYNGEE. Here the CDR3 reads CASSVSVNSETQYF. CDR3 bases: TGTGCCAGCAGCGTAAGCGTGAATTCGGAGACCCAGTACTTC.

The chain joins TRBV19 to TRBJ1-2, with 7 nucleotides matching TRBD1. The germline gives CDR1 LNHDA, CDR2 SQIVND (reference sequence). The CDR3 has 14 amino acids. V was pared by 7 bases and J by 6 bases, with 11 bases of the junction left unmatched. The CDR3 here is CASNRGGSENGYTF. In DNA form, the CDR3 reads TGTGCCAGTAATCGAGGGGGCTCTGAGAATGGCTACACCTTC.

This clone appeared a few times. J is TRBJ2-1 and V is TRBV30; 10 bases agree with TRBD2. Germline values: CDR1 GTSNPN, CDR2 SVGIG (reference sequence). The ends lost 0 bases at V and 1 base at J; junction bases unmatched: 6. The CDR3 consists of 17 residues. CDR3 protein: CAWSVKRTSGSYNEQFF. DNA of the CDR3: TGTGCCTGGAGTGTAAAAAGGACTAGCGGATCCTACAATGAGCAGTTCTTC.

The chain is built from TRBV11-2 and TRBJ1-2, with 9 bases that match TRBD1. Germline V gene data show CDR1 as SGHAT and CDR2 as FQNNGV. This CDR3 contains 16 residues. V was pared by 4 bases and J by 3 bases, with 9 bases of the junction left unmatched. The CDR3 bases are TGTGCCAGCAGCTCAACTGCCGGGACAGGGTACTATGGCTACACCTTC. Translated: CASSSTAGTGYYGYTF.

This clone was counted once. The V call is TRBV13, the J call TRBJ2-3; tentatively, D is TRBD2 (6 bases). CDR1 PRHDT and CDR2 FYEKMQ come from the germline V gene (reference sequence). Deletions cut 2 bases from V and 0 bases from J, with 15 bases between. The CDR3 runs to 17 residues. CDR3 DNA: TGTGCCAGCAGCTTATTGGGGCTAGCGCCTAGCACAGATACGCAGTATTTT. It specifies CASSLLGLAPSTDTQYF. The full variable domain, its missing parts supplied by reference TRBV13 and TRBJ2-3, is AAGVIQSPRHLIKEKRETATLKCYPIPRHDTVYWYQQGPGQDPQFLISFYEKMQSDKGSIPDRFSAQQFSDYHSELNMSSLELGDSALYFCASSLLGLAPSTDTQYFGPGTRLTVL.

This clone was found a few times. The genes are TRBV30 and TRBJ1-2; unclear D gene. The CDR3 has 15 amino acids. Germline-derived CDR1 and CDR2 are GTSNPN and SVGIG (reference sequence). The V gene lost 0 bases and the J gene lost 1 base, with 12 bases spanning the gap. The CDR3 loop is CAWSVSLTSNYGYTF. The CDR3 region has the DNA TGTGCCTGGAGTGTAAGCCTGACAAGTAACTATGGCTACACCTTC. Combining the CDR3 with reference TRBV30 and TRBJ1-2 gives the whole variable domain SQTIHQWPATLVQPVGSPLSLECTVEGTSNPNLYWYRQAAGRGLQLLFYSVGIGQISSEVPQNLSASRPQDRQFILSSKKLLLSDSGFYLCAWSVSLTSNYGYTFGSGTRLTVV.

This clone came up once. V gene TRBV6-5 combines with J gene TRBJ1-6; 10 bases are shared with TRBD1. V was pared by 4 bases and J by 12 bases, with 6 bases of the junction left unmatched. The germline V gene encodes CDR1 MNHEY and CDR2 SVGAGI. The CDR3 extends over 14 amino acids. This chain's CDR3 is CASSSTGGHIPLHF. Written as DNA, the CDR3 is TGTGCCAGCAGTTCGACAGGGGGCCACATACCCCTCCACTTT.

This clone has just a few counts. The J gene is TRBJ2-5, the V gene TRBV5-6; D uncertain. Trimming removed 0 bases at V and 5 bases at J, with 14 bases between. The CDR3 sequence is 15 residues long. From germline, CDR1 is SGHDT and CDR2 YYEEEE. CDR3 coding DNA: TGTGCCAGCAGCTTGGCTGGCTCCCGAACGGAGACCCAGTACTTC. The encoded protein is CASSLAGSRTETQYF.

In DNA form, the CDR3 reads TGTGCCAGCAGCGTAGCTCAGGTGAACACTGAAGCTTTCTTT. Translating gives CASSVAQVNTEAFF. The chain has TRBV9 and TRBJ1-1; no definite D call. The CDR3 spans 14 residues. Germline assignment: CDR1 SGDLS and CDR2 YYNGEE. V shed 0 bases and J shed 0 bases, with 6 bases lying between them.

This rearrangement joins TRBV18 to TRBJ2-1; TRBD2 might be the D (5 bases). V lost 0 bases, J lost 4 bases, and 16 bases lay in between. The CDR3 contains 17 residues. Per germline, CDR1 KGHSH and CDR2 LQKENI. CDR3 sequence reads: CASSPPVAGNPYNEQFF. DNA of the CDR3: TGTGCCAGCTCACCACCGGTTGCCGGGAATCCGTACAATGAGCAGTTCTTC.

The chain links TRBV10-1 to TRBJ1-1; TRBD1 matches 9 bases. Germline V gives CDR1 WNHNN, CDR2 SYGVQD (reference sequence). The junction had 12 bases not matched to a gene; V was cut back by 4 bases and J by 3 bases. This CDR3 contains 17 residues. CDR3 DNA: TGCGCCAGCAGTGGGTCACAGGGGGCGCGTTGGGACACTGAAGCTTTCTTT. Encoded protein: CASSGSQGARWDTEAFF.

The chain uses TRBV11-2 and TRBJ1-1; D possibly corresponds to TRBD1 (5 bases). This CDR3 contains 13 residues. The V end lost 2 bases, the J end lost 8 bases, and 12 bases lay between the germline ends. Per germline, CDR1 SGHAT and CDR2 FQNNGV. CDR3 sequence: CASSLQVRAEAFF. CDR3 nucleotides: TGTGCCAGCAGCTTACAGGTCAGGGCCGAAGCTTTCTTT.

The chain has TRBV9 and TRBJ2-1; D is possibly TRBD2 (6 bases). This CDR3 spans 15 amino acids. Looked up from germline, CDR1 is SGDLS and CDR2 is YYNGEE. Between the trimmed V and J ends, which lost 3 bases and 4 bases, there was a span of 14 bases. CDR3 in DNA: TGTGCCAGCAGCGAGACCGGGACTTTATACAATGAGCAGTTCTTC. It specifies CASSETGTLYNEQFF.

CDR3 in DNA: TGTGCCAGCAGACCGGGACAGGGGATCTACGAGCAGTACTTC. Its translation: CASRPGQGIYEQYF. The V call is TRBV28, the J call TRBJ2-7; 10 positions agree with TRBD1. J lost 3 bases, V lost 6 bases, and 5 bases had no gene match. The CDR3 covers 14 residues. Looked up from germline, CDR1 is MDHEN and CDR2 is SYDVKM.